One and the same sample provided the 30 T cell receptor beta chains below, sequenced in a study of regulatory T cells in long-lasting Graves disease. Time point noted: newly diagnosed GD, antithyroid drugs for less than 3 months. TCR sequences were obtained from RNA taken from PBMCs. In building TCR beta libraries, iRepertoire HTBI primers were used together with Arm-PCR of CDR3 regions. TCRdb processed the multiplex PCR reads anew with MiXCR; each CDR3 protein has one entry. The sample yields about 400,000 distinct CDR3 sequences, 15% seen once. This sample also belongs to another study, concerning T cells in Graves' hyperthyroidism and ophthalmopathy.

The material was peripheral blood mononuclear cells (PBMCs), obtained at new diagnosis, from a patient treated with antithyroid drugs. The source of these receptors is a woman aged 40 to 49 with Graves disease.

V usage is TRBV7-2 and J usage is TRBJ1-3; D is perhaps TRBD1 (6 bases). Looked up from germline, CDR1 is SGHTA and CDR2 is FQGNSA. Trimming pared 1 base from V and 2 bases from J, leaving 15 bases between. The CDR3 is 17 amino acids. The CDR3, as DNA: TGTGCCAGCAGCTTAGAGACTCTAGGGGGGACTGGAAACACCATATATTTT. Translating gives CASSLETLGGTGNTIYF.

This clonotype was seen ten or more times. The V call is TRBV20-1, the J call TRBJ2-7; D is ambiguous. CDR3 length: 12 amino acids. CDR1 and CDR2 (germline): DFQATT, SNEGSKA (reference sequence). The V gene lost 6 bases and the J gene lost 1 base, with 10 bases spanning the gap. The chain's CDR3 is CSADDNSYEQYF. CDR3 DNA: TGCAGTGCCGACGACAATTCCTACGAGCAGTACTTC.

The chain is built from TRBV7-9 and TRBJ2-3, with D unclear. With 3 bases removed from V and 3 bases from J, the gap between germline ends came to 4 bases. CDR1 is SEHNR and CDR2 is FQNEAQ in the germline V gene (reference sequence). This CDR3 has 12 amino acids. CDR3 bases: TGTGCCAGCAGCTTTCAAACAGATACGCAGTATTTT. This translates into CASSFQTDTQYF.

There are many counts of this clonotype. The rearrangement joins TRBV6-5 to TRBJ1-6; D is ambiguous. The CDR3 runs to 14 residues. Germline-derived CDR1 and CDR2 are MNHEY and SVGAGI. V lost 0 bases, J lost 11 bases, and 11 bases lay in between. CDR3 residues: CASSYSSRPAPLHF. The DNA of the CDR3 is TGTGCCAGCAGTTACTCGAGCAGGCCAGCACCCCTCCACTTT.

This clonotype occurred many times. V usage is TRBV7-2 and J usage is TRBJ1-6, with unresolved D. Deletions cut 0 bases from V and 8 bases from J, with 8 bases between. CDR1 and CDR2 (germline): SGHTA, FQGNSA. This CDR3 region has 14 residues. CDR3 amino acids: CASSLAWRDSPLHF. The CDR3 region has the DNA TGTGCCAGCAGCTTAGCGTGGCGGGATTCACCCCTCCACTTT.

This clonotype was seen a few times. The junction differs from germline at one of its ends, possibly a read error. The gene calls are TRBV20-1 and TRBJ2-7; 10 nucleotides line up with TRBD2. The CDR3 consists of 14 residues. The germline gives CDR1 DFQATT, CDR2 SNEGSKA (reference sequence). In nucleotides, the CDR3 is TGCAGTGCTAGAGACGGAGGGGTTCTAGCGGGAGTTAACTTC. It yields the protein CSARDGGVLAGVNF.

This chain connects TRBV12-3 or TRBV12-4 to TRBJ2-1; D is perhaps TRBD1 (8 bases). The germline V and J ends were trimmed by 5 bases and 8 bases, with 19 bases remaining between them. The CDR3 covers 15 residues. CDR3 DNA: TGTGCCAGCAGTAGAACGGACAGGGCGGGGGATGAGCAGTTCTTC. As protein: CASSRTDRAGDEQFF.

This clonotype occurred many times. The J gene is TRBJ1-3, the V gene TRBV28; D call uncertain. Germline CDR1 MDHEN, CDR2 SYDVKM. The CDR3 spans 15 residues. V gave up 6 bases and J gave up 0 bases, with 12 bases separating them. CDR3 DNA: TGTGCCAGCAGGAACCTCTACCGCTCTGGAAACACCATATATTTT. Amino acid sequence: CASRNLYRSGNTIYF.

This clonotype has at least ten counts. The V and J genes are TRBV3-1 and TRBJ2-6, with D perhaps TRBD1 (5 bases). The ends were cut back, 4 bases at V and 0 bases at J, with 10 bases in the middle. The V gene's germline CDR1 is LGHDT and CDR2 YNNKEL (reference sequence). CDR3 size: 16 residues. The chain's CDR3 is CASSPDSNSGANVLTF. Here the CDR3 DNA reads TGTGCCAGCAGCCCTGACAGTAACTCTGGGGCCAACGTCCTGACTTTC.

Note on this clonotype: It may be a read error: a sequence one base away is much more abundant. The chain joins TRBV28 to TRBJ2-7; the match to TRBD1 covers 7 bases. The CDR3 runs 18 residues. Germline loops: CDR1 MDHEN, CDR2 SYDVKM. CDR3 region: CVSSLSPDRVRVIYEQYF. In DNA form, the CDR3 reads TGTGTCAGCAGTTTATCCCCCGACAGGGTACGGGTTATCTACGAGCAGTACTTC.

This clonotype came up many times. The chain carries TRBV3-1 and TRBJ2-5, with D maybe TRBD2 (5 bases). This CDR3 has 13 residues. Germline CDR1 LGHDT, CDR2 YNNKEL (reference sequence). Trimming stripped 4 bases from V and 2 bases from J, with 8 bases between. For the CDR3, the DNA is TGTGCCAGCAGCCGCCGGGGTCAAGAGACCCAGTACTTC. Its protein product is CASSRRGQETQYF.

The chain joins TRBV9 to TRBJ1-6; possibly TRBD1 for D (5 bases). CDR1 and CDR2 (germline): SGDLS, YYNGEE. This CDR3 spans 14 amino acids. V dropped 1 base and J dropped 4 bases, with 6 bases sitting between them. CDR3 sequence (DNA): TGTGCCAGCAGCGTAACAGGTTATAATTCACCCCTCCACTTT. It specifies CASSVTGYNSPLHF. The complete variable domain, with remaining parts taken from reference TRBV9 and TRBJ1-6, reads DSGVTQTPKHLITATGQRVTLRCSPRSGDLSVYWYQQSLDQGLQFLIQYYNGEERAKGNILERFSAQQFPDLHSELNLSSLELGDSALYFCASSVTGYNSPLHFGNGTRLTVT.

This clonotype was found many times. V usage is TRBV27 and J usage is TRBJ1-1; 9 bases fit TRBD1. The CDR3 covers 15 residues. The V gene end was trimmed by 0 bases and the J gene end by 4 bases; junction bases not matched to a gene: 3. The germline V gene encodes CDR1 MNHEY and CDR2 SMNVEV (reference sequence). The CDR3: CASSLSPQGATEAFF. Written as DNA, the CDR3 is TGTGCCAGCAGTTTATCACCACAGGGGGCCACTGAAGCTTTCTTT.

This clonotype was detected ten times or more. This chain links TRBV7-6 with TRBJ2-7; a weak D match, TRBD2 (5 bases). CDR3 length: 14 residues. The ends were cut back, 2 bases at V and 5 bases at J, with 13 bases in the middle. Germline CDR1 and CDR2: SGHVS and FNYEAQ. The CDR3 DNA reads TGTGCCAGCAGCTTAATCGAGGGCGGCCACGAGCAGTACTTC. It yields the protein CASSLIEGGHEQYF.

The J gene is TRBJ1-4, the V gene TRBV12-3 or TRBV12-4, with D possibly TRBD1 on 5 matching bases. CDR3 length: 15 amino acids. V lost 2 bases and J lost 6, with 13 bases in between. The CDR3 DNA reads TGTGCCAGCAGTTTAAGAGGATTAGGGGATGAAAAACTGTTTTTT. This translates into CASSLRGLGDEKLFF.

Worth noting for this clonotype: One end of the junction varies from germline; a read error may be responsible. The chain couples TRBV4-1 to TRBJ2-1; 7 nucleotides line up with TRBD2. This CDR3 is built from 18 residues. Germline V gene sequence: CDR1 MGHRA, CDR2 YSYEKL. The CDR3 DNA reads TGTGCCAGCAGCCAAGATCTACGACCGGGACTGGGGGGGAATGAGCAGTTCTTC. Its translation is CASSQDLRPGLGGNEQFF.

This clonotype showed up many times. J is TRBJ2-2 and V is TRBV6-5, with D perhaps TRBD2 (6 bases). V was trimmed by 2 bases and J by 5 bases, leaving 12 bases between them. Germline CDR1 MNHEY, CDR2 SVGAGI. The CDR3 spans 15 residues. The CDR3 DNA sequence: TGTGCCAGCAGTTACCCCGGGAGTGGGACCGGGGAGCTGTTTTTT. This gives the protein CASSYPGSGTGELFF.

This clonotype showed up just a few times. The chain uses TRBV3-1 and TRBJ1-4; 10 bases line up with TRBD1. Germline V gives CDR1 LGHDT, CDR2 YNNKEL (reference sequence). Trimming at V came to 9 bases and at J to 7 bases, leaving 14 bases not matched to a gene. The CDR3 runs to 16 residues. The CDR3: CASKPGTGDYLEKLFF. For the CDR3, the DNA is TGTGCCAGTAAACCCGGGACAGGGGACTACCTTGAAAAACTGTTTTTT.

The table lists this clonotype with many counts. This chain connects TRBV19 to TRBJ1-2, with TRBD1 matching over 9 bases. V gave up 5 bases and J gave up 4 bases; unmatched junction bases: 5. Germline V lookup: CDR1 LNHDA, CDR2 SQIVND (reference sequence). This CDR3 spans 14 amino acids. CDR3 sequence (DNA): TGTGCCAGTAGTTCCCGACAGGGGGGCTATGGCTACACCTTC. It yields the protein CASSSRQGGYGYTF.

The chain recombines TRBV11-1 with TRBJ1-1; D gene uncertain. The CDR3 consists of 13 residues. Per the germline V gene, CDR1 is SGHAT and CDR2 is FQDESV (reference sequence). V was cut by 1 base and J by 6 bases, with 9 bases left in between. CDR3 nucleotides: TGTGCCAGCAGCTTAGGGGCCGCTTCTGAAGCTTTCTTT. Its protein product is CASSLGAASEAFF.

This clonotype was picked up a small number of times. The V call is TRBV3-1, the J call TRBJ1-4, with 8 bases lining up with TRBD1. Germline values: CDR1 LGHDT, CDR2 YNNKEL (reference sequence). Unmatched junction bases numbered 9, after V lost 2 bases and J lost 10 bases. The CDR3 consists of 15 residues. CDR3 nucleotide sequence: TGTGCCAGCAGCCAACGGACAGGGCAGGAAGGAAAACTGTTTTTT. This gives the protein CASSQRTGQEGKLFF.

Only a few counts were recorded for this clonotype. The chain recombines TRBV4-1 with TRBJ2-7; D gene unclear. Germline-derived CDR1 and CDR2 are MGHRA and YSYEKL. The germline V and J ends were trimmed by 3 bases and 0 bases, with 15 bases remaining between them. This CDR3 is built from 16 residues. The CDR3 loop reads CASSQSTAKGSYEQYF. The CDR3 DNA reads as TGCGCCAGCAGCCAGTCGACGGCTAAGGGCTCCTACGAGCAGTACTTC.

This clonotype was detected a few times. V is TRBV14 and J is TRBJ2-6; 14 bases agree with TRBD2. The germline gives CDR1 SGHDN, CDR2 FVKESK. The CDR3 consists of 20 residues. Losses at the gene ends were 1 base for V and 3 bases for J; bases not matched to a gene: 8. Here the CDR3 DNA reads TGTGCCAGCAGCCAAGCCATGTGGACTAGCGGGAGGCTTGGGGCCAACGTCCTGACTTTC. Encoded protein: CASSQAMWTSGRLGANVLTF.

This clonotype has ten or more counts. The rearrangement joins TRBV25-1 to TRBJ2-2, with D possibly TRBD2 on 5 matching bases. Germline V gives CDR1 MGHDK, CDR2 SYGVNS. V shed 8 bases and J shed 3 bases, with 13 bases lying between them. This CDR3 is 14 amino acids long. The CDR3: CASGNGGDTGELFF. The DNA for the CDR3 is TGTGCCAGCGGGAACGGAGGCGACACCGGGGAGCTGTTTTTT.

This clonotype is a singleton in its sample. The V and J genes are TRBV7-6 and TRBJ2-1, with TRBD2 as a possible D gene (6 bases). CDR1 and CDR2 from the germline V gene are SGHVS and FNYEAQ. V was pared by 0 bases and J by 5 bases, with 11 bases between. The CDR3 totals 15 residues. In DNA form, the CDR3 reads TGTGCCAGCAGCTTAGCGACGGGAGTCAACAATGAGCAGTTCTTC. Translated, it gives CASSLATGVNNEQFF.

CDR3 sequence: CASSEYGQGGYGYTF. The DNA for the CDR3 is TGTGCCAGCAGTGAATACGGACAGGGAGGCTATGGCTACACCTTC. J is TRBJ1-2 and V is TRBV2, with 8 bases identical to TRBD1. This CDR3 comprises 15 residues. Germline V gives CDR1 SNHLY, CDR2 FYNNEI. V trimming: 2 bases; J trimming: 4 bases; junction bases outside the gene matches: 6. Full variable domain (missing parts from reference TRBV2 and TRBJ1-2): EPEVTQTPSHQVTQMGQEVILRCVPISNHLYFYWYRQILGQKVEFLVSFYNNEISEKSEIFDDQFSVERPDGSNFTLKIRSTKLEDSAMYFCASSEYGQGGYGYTFGSGTRLTVV.

A note on this clonotype: A much larger clone differs by one base, so this may be a read error. The V gene is TRBV7-6, the J gene TRBJ2-1, with 10 bases that match TRBD1. The CDR3 has 18 amino acids. CDR1 is SGHVS, CDR2 FNYEAQ, per germline. CDR3: CASSLRTGGLGVYNQQFF. The CDR3 DNA reads as TGTGCCAGCAGTCTACGGACAGGGGGTCTAGGAGTCTACAATCAGCAGTTCTTC.

This clonotype has a count of ten or more. The rearrangement uses TRBV5-5 and TRBJ2-1; 10 bases are shared with TRBD2. V was clipped by 4 bases and J by 8 bases; unmatched bases: 9. Looked up from germline, CDR1 is SGHKS and CDR2 is YYEKEE (reference sequence). The CDR3 consists of 15 residues. In nucleotides, the CDR3 is TGTGCCAGCAGCGAGGTAGCGGGAGGAGGGTATGAGCAGTTCTTC. Protein: CASSEVAGGGYEQFF.

This clonotype was seen repeatedly, ten times or more. The gene calls are TRBV10-3 and TRBJ2-7; D is possibly TRBD2 (5 bases). Germline CDR1 ENHRY, CDR2 SYGVKD. The V and J ends lost 2 bases and 6 bases respectively, with 23 bases between them. CDR3 size: 17 residues. As DNA, the CDR3 is TGTGCCATCAGTGAGGCCAGGTCAGGAGGTAGTGTCGGCGAGCAGTACTTC. Its translation is CAISEARSGGSVGEQYF.

This clonotype was detected many times. The CDR3 DNA is TGTGCCAGCAGCGGACGTAATGAAAAACTGTTTTTT. Translated: CASSGRNEKLFF. The chain couples TRBV2 to TRBJ1-4; no clear D gene. CDR3 size: 12 residues. Germline CDR1 is SNHLY and CDR2 is FYNNEI. Deletions cut 6 bases from V and 4 bases from J, with 6 bases between.